The 28 T cell receptor beta chains given below trace back to one sample, sequenced in a study of CXCR3-negative and CXCR3-positive naive CD8 T cells. Study findings and constraints: Naive cells that were CXCR3-positive had more hydrophobic TRB CDR3s (compared with CXCR3-negative naive cells).

Their cognate antigens are unknown. The authors made the TRB cDNA libraries by 5' RACE using UMI labels. TCRdb re-analyzed the 5' RACE reads; it lists each CDR3 protein once, without DNA. The sample has roughly 100,000 distinct CDR3 sequences, and its top ten clones hold roughly 0.4%. The sequencing input was naive CXCR3+ CD8+ T cells from blood. Subset specified: CD45RO-CCR7+CD27+CD95- naive CD8+ T cells expressing CXCR3 (TNR3+). All receptors come from a human donor in good health. Some clones in this sample may be carry-over from other donors' samples.

The chain employs TRBV5-1 and TRBJ2-1; with no DNA, the TCRdb D assignment of TRBD2 cannot be verified. CDR3 length equals 14 residues. The germline V gene encodes CDR1 SGHRS and CDR2 YFSETQ. CDR3 in amino acids: CASSFGTSYNEQFF.

V is TRBV30 and J is TRBJ2-3; with no DNA, the TCRdb D assignment of TRBD1 cannot be verified. The CDR3 spans 14 residues. The germline V gene has CDR1 GTSNPN and CDR2 SVGIG (reference sequence). CDR3: CAWSLTGVTDTQYF.

The chain combines TRBV7-6 with TRBJ2-1; lacking DNA, the TRBD1 call made by TCRdb goes unchecked. CDR1 is SGHVS, CDR2 FNYEAQ, per germline. CDR3 length: 15 amino acids. The CDR3 here is CASSSTGTGGWEQFF.

The genes are TRBV5-6 and TRBJ1-1; checking the TCRdb D call of TRBD1 is not possible without DNA. This CDR3 is 14 amino acids long. Germline lookup yields CDR1 SGHDT and CDR2 YYEEEE. The CDR3: CASSLQGTYTEAFF.

The genes are TRBV7-2 and TRBJ2-5; TCRdb names TRBD1, which stays unverified in the absence of DNA. The CDR3 is 16 residues long. Germline V gene lookup returns CDR1 SGHTA and CDR2 FQGNSA. The CDR3 region is CASSSMGLTPAETQYF.

This sequence joins TRBV5-1 and TRBJ2-7; the TCRdb call, TRBD1, lacks DNA for checking. The V gene's germline CDR1 is SGHRS and CDR2 YFSETQ. The CDR3 length is 14 residues. CDR3 amino acids: CASSWRTGTYEQYF.

The V gene is TRBV30, the J gene TRBJ1-5; no DNA is available, so the TRBD1 call from TCRdb remains unchecked. The V gene's germline CDR1 is GTSNPN and CDR2 SVGIG (reference sequence). This CDR3 contains 13 residues. The CDR3 spells CAWSRDEVQPQHF.

V and J are TRBV10-2 and TRBJ2-7; the D call from TCRdb, TRBD1, cannot be confirmed without DNA. The CDR3 runs 11 residues. Germline V gene data show CDR1 as WSHSY and CDR2 as SAAADI. The CDR3 region is CASRAHYEQYF.

The rearrangement uses TRBV29-1 and TRBJ2-1; TCRdb's D call, TRBD2, is unchecked because there is no DNA. CDR1 is SQVTM, CDR2 ANQGSEA, per germline. The CDR3 extends over 16 amino acids. CDR3 protein: CSVPPSGGALYNEQFF.

The chain's CDR3 is CSARDRGGRTGGRSTEAFF. This sequence joins TRBV20-1 and TRBJ1-1; TCRdb returns TRBD1, unconfirmable since there is no DNA. The CDR3 totals 19 residues. Germline-derived CDR1 and CDR2 are DFQATT and SNEGSKA (reference sequence).

The rearrangement joins TRBV6-5 to TRBJ1-1; the TCRdb D gene call, TRBD1, has no DNA to confirm it. This CDR3 is 19 amino acids long. From germline, CDR1 is MNHEY and CDR2 SVGAGI. Here the CDR3 reads CASSYDPYTGDTRNTEAFF.

CDR3 in amino acids: CASSPGQDYEQYF. The chain recombines TRBV7-9 with TRBJ2-7; TCRdb reports TRBD1, a call that lacks DNA to check it against. Germline V gene sequence: CDR1 SEHNR, CDR2 FQNEAQ (reference sequence). The CDR3 length is 13 residues.

V and J are TRBV7-9 and TRBJ2-5. Germline lookup yields CDR1 SEHNR and CDR2 FQNEAQ (reference sequence). The CDR3 contains 13 residues. The CDR3 reads CASSLQIKETQYF.

The chain has TRBV28 and TRBJ1-4; the TRBD1 assignment by TCRdb is unverifiable without DNA. Germline assignment: CDR1 MDHEN and CDR2 SYDVKM. This CDR3 is 15 amino acids long. This CDR3 reads CASSLTGATNEKLFF.

The chain couples TRBV5-1 to TRBJ2-7; there is no DNA to check the TCRdb D call of TRBD1. Germline V gives CDR1 SGHRS, CDR2 YFSETQ. The CDR3 has 14 residues. CDR3 amino acids: CASSGGQTIYEQYF.

CDR3 in amino acids: CATRQGAYEQYF. This chain connects TRBV2 to TRBJ2-7; the D gene TCRdb calls, TRBD1, cannot be checked with no DNA. Germline-derived CDR1 and CDR2 are SNHLY and FYNNEI. This CDR3 comprises 12 residues.

The chain couples TRBV7-3 to TRBJ2-5; no DNA is available, so the TRBD2 call from TCRdb remains unchecked. The germline V gene encodes CDR1 SGHTA and CDR2 FQGTGA. The CDR3 spans 16 residues. The CDR3 protein is CASSLILLAGSGTQYF.

The chain uses TRBV24-1 and TRBJ2-1; the TCRdb D gene call, TRBD2, has no DNA to confirm it. The CDR3 contains 14 residues. Germline loops: CDR1 KGHDR, CDR2 SFDVKD. The CDR3 protein is CATSDPGGDGVWFF.

The J gene is TRBJ1-1, the V gene TRBV12-3 or TRBV12-4; checking the TCRdb D call of TRBD1 is not possible without DNA. The CDR3 loop spans 17 amino acids. The CDR3: CASSPLRQGRLNTEAFF.

The chain has TRBV7-8 and TRBJ2-3; checking the TCRdb D call of TRBD1 is not possible without DNA. Germline values: CDR1 SGHVS, CDR2 FQNEAQ. This CDR3 contains 19 residues. CDR3 amino acids: CASSLSPSIGTGTTDTQYF.

The chain carries TRBV28 and TRBJ2-5; as DNA is missing, the TRBD2 call by TCRdb cannot be tested. The CDR3 sequence is 14 residues long. In germline, CDR1 is MDHEN, CDR2 SYDVKM. CDR3 in amino acids: CASRPSGGQETQYF. Variable domain in full (rest from reference TRBV28 and TRBJ2-5): DVKVTQSSRYLVKRTGEKVFLECVQDMDHENMFWYRQDPGLGLRLIYFSYDVKMKEKGDIPEGYSVSREKKERFSLILESASTNQTSMYLCASRPSGGQETQYFGPGTRLLVL.

The chain joins TRBV12-3 or TRBV12-4 to TRBJ2-2; TCRdb's D call, TRBD1, is unchecked because there is no DNA. The CDR3 sequence is 14 residues long. The CDR3 is CASSPGDGTGELFF.

The chain employs TRBV27 and TRBJ1-2. CDR1 is MNHEY and CDR2 is SMNVEV in the germline V gene (reference sequence). The CDR3 extends over 14 amino acids. CDR3 amino acids: CASSLSGGYYGYTF.

The rearrangement links TRBV12-3 or TRBV12-4 to TRBJ2-2; TCRdb's assignment of TRBD2 cannot be checked, as there is no DNA. This CDR3 has 17 amino acids. The CDR3 sequence is CASSLSSGGTNTGELFF.

The rearrangement links TRBV4-1 to TRBJ1-1. The germline V gene has CDR1 MGHRA and CDR2 YSYEKL. The CDR3 is made up of 15 amino acids. CDR3 amino acids: CASIQEYTGNTEAFF.

The chain links TRBV19 to TRBJ1-1; TCRdb selects TRBD1, and the lack of DNA leaves this call unchecked. This CDR3 is built from 13 residues. Germline lookup yields CDR1 LNHDA and CDR2 SQIVND (reference sequence). This CDR3 reads CASSIVGPHEAFF.

J is TRBJ2-1 and V is TRBV5-6; TCRdb lists TRBD1, though no DNA is available to test this call. Germline lookup yields CDR1 SGHDT and CDR2 YYEEEE. CDR3 length equals 15 residues. This chain's CDR3 is CASSLLTGRYNEQFF.

V gene TRBV27 combines with J gene TRBJ2-2; lacking DNA, the TRBD1 call made by TCRdb goes unchecked. The V gene's germline CDR1 is MNHEY and CDR2 SMNVEV (reference sequence). This CDR3 is built from 20 residues. The CDR3: CASSSRGAGREGTNTGELFF.